This T cell receptor (beta chain) comes out of a study of monozygotic twins with inflammatory bowel disease. Molecular identifiers with 6-nucleotide sample barcodes were added during cDNA synthesis via template switching. Reprocessing the 5' RACE reads, TCRdb reports a single entry for every CDR3 protein and omits DNA. The sample totals 150,000 to 200,000 distinct CDR3 sequences. The germline CDR1 and CDR2 sequences are DFQATT and SNEGSKA (reference sequence). The length of the CDR3 is 11 residues. Sequencing was done on a sample of blood. J is TRBJ2-1 and V is TRBV20-1. The sequence derives from a human donor with ulcerative colitis or Crohn's disease, or a healthy co-twin of an affected twin (not recorded which). The CDR3 sequence is CSALHYNEQFF.